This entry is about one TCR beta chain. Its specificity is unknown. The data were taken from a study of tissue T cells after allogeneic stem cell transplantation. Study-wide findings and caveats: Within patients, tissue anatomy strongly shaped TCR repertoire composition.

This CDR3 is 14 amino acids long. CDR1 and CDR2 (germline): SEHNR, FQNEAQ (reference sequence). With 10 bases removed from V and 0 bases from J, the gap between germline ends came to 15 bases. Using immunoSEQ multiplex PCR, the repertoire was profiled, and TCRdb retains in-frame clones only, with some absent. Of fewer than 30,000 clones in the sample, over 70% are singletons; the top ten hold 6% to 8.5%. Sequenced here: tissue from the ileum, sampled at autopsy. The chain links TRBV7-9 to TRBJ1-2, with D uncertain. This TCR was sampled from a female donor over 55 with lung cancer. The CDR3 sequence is CATRSPGSNYGYTF. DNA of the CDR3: TGTGCCACCAGGTCCCCGGGATCTAACTATGGCTACACCTTC. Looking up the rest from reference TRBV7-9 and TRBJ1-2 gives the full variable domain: DTGVSQNPRHKITKRGQNVTFRCDPISEHNRLYWYRQTLGQGPEFLTYFQNEAQLEKSRLLSDRFSAERPKGSFSTLEIQRTEQGDSAMYLCATRSPGSNYGYTFGSGTRLTVV.